This entry lists 30 T cell receptor beta chains sequenced from one sample in a study of monozygotic twins with inflammatory bowel disease. TCRdb reanalyzed the 5' RACE reads and collapses them to one entry per CDR3 protein, without DNA. The sample holds approximately 330,000 distinct CDR3 sequences. The source material was blood. Every receptor here comes from a human donor with ulcerative colitis or Crohn's disease, or a healthy co-twin of an affected twin (not recorded which).

The J gene is TRBJ1-3, the V gene TRBV5-4; as DNA is missing, the TRBD1 call by TCRdb cannot be tested. The CDR3 is 14 residues long. Germline V gene lookup returns CDR1 SGHNT and CDR2 YYREEE (reference sequence). The CDR3 loop reads CASSLAGQQNTIYF. The full variable domain, completed using reference TRBV5-4 and TRBJ1-3, is ETGVTQSPTHLIKTRGQQVTLRCSSQSGHNTVSWYQQALGQGPQFIFQYYREEENGRGNFPPRFSGLQFPNYSSELNVNALELDDSALYLCASSLAGQQNTIYFGEGSWLTVV.

V is TRBV30 and J is TRBJ2-1. Germline assignment: CDR1 GTSNPN and CDR2 SVGIG (reference sequence). CDR3 length: 11 amino acids. The CDR3 sequence: CAWSSLDEQFF.

This chain links TRBV20-1 with TRBJ2-1; TCRdb picks TRBD1, but there is no DNA to check that call. The CDR3 sequence is 15 residues long. Germline CDR1 and CDR2: DFQATT and SNEGSKA (reference sequence). This CDR3 reads CSARVRRDPYNEQFF.

The chain links TRBV29-1 to TRBJ2-2. Germline V gene data show CDR1 as SQVTM and CDR2 as ANQGSEA. The CDR3 has 13 amino acids. The CDR3 loop reads CSVGMENTGELFF.

The chain combines TRBV12-3 or TRBV12-4 with TRBJ2-7. CDR3 length equals 12 residues. The CDR3 region is CASRHDPSEQYF.

The chain is built from TRBV5-1 and TRBJ2-1; TCRdb calls TRBD2, which cannot be checked without DNA. The length of the CDR3 is 14 residues. Germline-derived CDR1 and CDR2 are SGHRS and YFSETQ. The CDR3 sequence: CASSFDTSINEQFF.

J is TRBJ1-1 and V is TRBV12-3 or TRBV12-4; TCRdb gives TRBD1 as the D gene, but with no DNA this cannot be confirmed. CDR3 length: 14 residues. CDR3 amino acids: CASRQDGINTEAFF.

The chain has TRBV12-3 or TRBV12-4 and TRBJ1-1; the TCRdb call, TRBD1, lacks DNA for checking. This CDR3 spans 12 amino acids. The CDR3 is CASVTGLTEAFF.

This chain links TRBV5-1 with TRBJ2-1; the D gene TCRdb calls, TRBD2, cannot be checked with no DNA. The germline V gene encodes CDR1 SGHRS and CDR2 YFSETQ. The CDR3 is 16 amino acids. Here the CDR3 reads CASSFNSQGGPNEQFF.

This chain connects TRBV2 to TRBJ2-1; TCRdb calls TRBD2, which cannot be checked without DNA. The CDR3 spans 17 residues. Germline lookup yields CDR1 SNHLY and CDR2 FYNNEI. CDR3 sequence: CASSVRASGGVYNEQFF.

V is TRBV28 and J is TRBJ2-7; the TCRdb call, TRBD1, lacks DNA for checking. CDR3 length: 14 residues. Germline V gene data show CDR1 as MDHEN and CDR2 as SYDVKM. CDR3 residues: CASSLGGSVDEQYF.

The CDR3 loop reads CASSYGVPDTQYF. The chain recombines TRBV5-1 with TRBJ2-3. Germline CDR1 and CDR2: SGHRS and YFSETQ. CDR3 length: 13 amino acids.

The chain combines TRBV6-1 with TRBJ2-5; TCRdb's D call of TRBD2 is untestable without DNA. The CDR3 has 14 residues. Germline assignment: CDR1 MNHNS and CDR2 SASEGT. The CDR3 protein is CASSEESRGETQYF.

The rearrangement links TRBV7-9 to TRBJ2-6; TCRdb indicates TRBD1, and absent DNA this call remains unverified. CDR1 and CDR2 from the germline V gene are SEHNR and FQNEAQ (reference sequence). The CDR3 runs to 15 residues. The CDR3 protein is CASSPWGSGANVLTF.

This chain connects TRBV6-5 to TRBJ1-2; TCRdb returns TRBD1, unconfirmable since there is no DNA. The CDR3 totals 16 residues. CDR1 and CDR2 from the germline V gene are MNHEY and SVGAGI. The CDR3 region is CASYPTPDDRAYGYTF.

V usage is TRBV24-1 and J usage is TRBJ2-5; without DNA, the TCRdb call of TRBD1 cannot be checked. This CDR3 spans 17 amino acids. CDR1 KGHDR and CDR2 SFDVKD come from the germline V gene. The chain's CDR3 is CATSDPTRGSYQETQYF.

The V gene is TRBV20-1, the J gene TRBJ1-3; as DNA is missing, the TRBD1 call by TCRdb cannot be tested. The CDR3 has 14 residues. Germline CDR1 reads DFQATT; CDR2 reads SNEGSKA (reference sequence). CDR3 in amino acids: CSARGAGIGNTIYF.

The J gene is TRBJ1-2, the V gene TRBV5-6; absent DNA, TCRdb's TRBD1 call cannot be checked. Germline CDR1 and CDR2: SGHDT and YYEEEE. The CDR3 consists of 12 residues. CDR3: CASSLDRDGYTF.

The V call is TRBV28, the J call TRBJ2-2; no DNA is available, so the TRBD2 call from TCRdb remains unchecked. The CDR3 consists of 15 residues. The germline CDR1 and CDR2 sequences are MDHEN and SYDVKM. The CDR3 spells CASGKTGGTTLRLFF.

CDR3 loop: CATSDPMSRSDTQYF. The J gene is TRBJ2-3, the V gene TRBV24-1; TCRdb's assignment of TRBD2 cannot be checked, as there is no DNA. The CDR3 length is 15 residues. In germline, CDR1 is KGHDR, CDR2 SFDVKD.

The CDR3 reads CASSSSGDYGYTF. The chain combines TRBV5-1 with TRBJ1-2; the TCRdb D gene call, TRBD1, has no DNA to confirm it. The germline gives CDR1 SGHRS, CDR2 YFSETQ. The CDR3 contains 13 residues.

The rearrangement joins TRBV3-1 to TRBJ2-7. The CDR3 sequence is 14 residues long. CDR1 and CDR2 from the germline V gene are LGHDT and YNNKEL (reference sequence). The CDR3 spells CASSLTLFSYEQYF.

CDR3 sequence reads: CASSEGTYTDTQYF. This chain uses TRBV6-4 with TRBJ2-3. CDR1 is MRHNA, CDR2 SNTAGT, per germline. The CDR3 sequence is 14 residues long.

The CDR3 spells CASSRRTSGTNNEQFF. This rearrangement joins TRBV7-9 to TRBJ2-1; TCRdb selects TRBD2, and the lack of DNA leaves this call unchecked. Germline CDR1 SEHNR, CDR2 FQNEAQ (reference sequence). This CDR3 is built from 16 residues.

This chain links TRBV21-1 with TRBJ2-2; without DNA, the TCRdb call of TRBD2 cannot be checked. TRBV21-1 is classified as a pseudogene. The CDR3 covers 16 residues. CDR3 residues: CASSNAGGSNTGELFF.

This chain joins TRBV4-1 and TRBJ1-6; TCRdb indicates TRBD1, and absent DNA this call remains unverified. Germline assignment: CDR1 MGHRA and CDR2 YSYEKL. CDR3 length: 16 residues. CDR3 loop: CASSQEGQGNNSPLHF.

CDR3 amino acids: CASSTTGGAGGANVLTF. The rearrangement uses TRBV19 and TRBJ2-6; TCRdb selects TRBD1, and the lack of DNA leaves this call unchecked. The V gene's germline CDR1 is LNHDA and CDR2 SQIVND (reference sequence). The CDR3 consists of 17 residues.

This chain uses TRBV7-9 with TRBJ2-7; TCRdb returns TRBD2, unconfirmable since there is no DNA. This CDR3 has 16 residues. CDR1 and CDR2 from the germline V gene are SEHNR and FQNEAQ (reference sequence). This CDR3 reads CASSFRTSGSIYEQYF.

The genes are TRBV20-1 and TRBJ2-1; the TCRdb call, TRBD2, lacks DNA for checking. CDR1 and CDR2 from the germline V gene are DFQATT and SNEGSKA (reference sequence). The CDR3 is made up of 15 amino acids. The CDR3 loop is CSATKAGGILNEQFF.

The chain couples TRBV15 to TRBJ2-3. The CDR3 has 13 amino acids. Germline V gene data show CDR1 as LNHNV and CDR2 as YYDKDF (reference sequence). CDR3: CATSRGGRETQYF.